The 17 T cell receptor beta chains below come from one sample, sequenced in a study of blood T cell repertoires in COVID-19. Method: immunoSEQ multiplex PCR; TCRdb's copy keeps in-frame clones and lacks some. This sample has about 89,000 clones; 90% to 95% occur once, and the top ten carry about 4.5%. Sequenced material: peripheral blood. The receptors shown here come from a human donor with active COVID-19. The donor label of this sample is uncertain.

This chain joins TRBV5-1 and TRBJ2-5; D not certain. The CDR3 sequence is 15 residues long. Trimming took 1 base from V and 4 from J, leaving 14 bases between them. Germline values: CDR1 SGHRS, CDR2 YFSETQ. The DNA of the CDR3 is TGCGCCAGCAGCTTGTTTCCTAGAAATGGAGAGACCCAGTACTTC. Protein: CASSLFPRNGETQYF.

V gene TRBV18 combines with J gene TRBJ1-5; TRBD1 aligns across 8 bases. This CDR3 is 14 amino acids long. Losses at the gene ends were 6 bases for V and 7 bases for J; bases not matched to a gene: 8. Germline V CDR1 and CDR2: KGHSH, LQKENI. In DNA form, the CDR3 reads TGTGCCAGCTCTGACAGGGGTGTCACGCAGCCCCAGCATTTT. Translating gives CASSDRGVTQPQHF.

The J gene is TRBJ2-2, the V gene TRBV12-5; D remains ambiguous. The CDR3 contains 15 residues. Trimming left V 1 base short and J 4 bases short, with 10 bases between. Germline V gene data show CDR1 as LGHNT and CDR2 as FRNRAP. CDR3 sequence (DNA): TGTGCTAGTGGTTTGGCGATACAGATCACCGGGGAGCTGTTTTTT. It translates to CASGLAIQITGELFF.

The CDR3 DNA is TGTGCCAGCAGCTTAGACGGATACTGGGGACAGGGTCCTTCACCCCTCCACTTT. Its protein is CASSLDGYWGQGPSPLHF. The V and J genes are TRBV7-2 and TRBJ1-6; 9 nucleotides agree with TRBD1. The CDR3 is made up of 18 amino acids. The J segment lost 9 bases and the V segment lost 1 base, leaving 13 bases of the junction unmatched. CDR1 is SGHTA, CDR2 FQGNSA, per germline. Full variable domain (rest looked up from reference TRBV7-2 and TRBJ1-6): GAGVSQSPSNKVTEKGKDVELRCDPISGHTALYWYRQSLGQGLEFLIYFQGNSAPDKSGLPSDRFSAERTGGSVSTLTIQRTQQEDSAVYLCASSLDGYWGQGPSPLHFGNGTRLTVT.

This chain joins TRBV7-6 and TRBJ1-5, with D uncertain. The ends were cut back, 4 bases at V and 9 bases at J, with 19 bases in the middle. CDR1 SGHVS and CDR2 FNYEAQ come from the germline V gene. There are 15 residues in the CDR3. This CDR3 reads CASSSFGPGRGPQHF. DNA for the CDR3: TGTGCCAGCAGCTCCTTTGGACCCGGCCGGGGGCCCCAGCATTTT.

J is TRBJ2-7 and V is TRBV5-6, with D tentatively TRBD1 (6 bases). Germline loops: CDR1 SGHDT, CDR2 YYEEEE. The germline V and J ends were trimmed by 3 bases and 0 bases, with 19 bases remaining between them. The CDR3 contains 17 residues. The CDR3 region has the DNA TGTGCCAGCAGCTACCGCCAAGGCACAGGGCGCTCCTACGAGCAGTACTTC. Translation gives CASSYRQGTGRSYEQYF.

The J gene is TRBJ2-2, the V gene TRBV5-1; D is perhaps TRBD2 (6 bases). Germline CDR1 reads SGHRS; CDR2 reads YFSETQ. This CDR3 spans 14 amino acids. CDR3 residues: CATQVAGSTGELFF. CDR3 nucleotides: TGCGCGACCCAAGTGGCGGGGAGCACCGGGGAGCTGTTTTTT.

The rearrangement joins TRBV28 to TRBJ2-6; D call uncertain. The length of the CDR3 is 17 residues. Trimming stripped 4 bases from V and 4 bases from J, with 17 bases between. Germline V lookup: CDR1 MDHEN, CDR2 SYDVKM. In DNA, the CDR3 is TGTGCCAGCAGTTCCCCGGGTGCCCGTGGGGGGGCCAACGTCCTGACTTTC. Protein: CASSSPGARGGANVLTF.

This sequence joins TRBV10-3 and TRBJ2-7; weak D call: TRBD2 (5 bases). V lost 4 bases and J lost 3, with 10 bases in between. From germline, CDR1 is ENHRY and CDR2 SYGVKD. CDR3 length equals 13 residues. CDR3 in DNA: TGTGCCATCAGTGCGACTAATATCTACGAGCAGTACTTC. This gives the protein CAISATNIYEQYF.

This CDR3 is CSASGGDSSLGYTF. Written as DNA, the CDR3 is TGCAGTGCTAGTGGAGGGGACTCGTCCCTTGGCTACACCTTC. The V call is TRBV20-1, the J call TRBJ1-2, with a weak D call TRBD1 (5 bases). Per the germline V gene, CDR1 is DFQATT and CDR2 is SNEGSKA (reference sequence). The CDR3 extends over 14 amino acids. Trimming cost V 3 bases and J 7 bases, with 18 bases left between them.

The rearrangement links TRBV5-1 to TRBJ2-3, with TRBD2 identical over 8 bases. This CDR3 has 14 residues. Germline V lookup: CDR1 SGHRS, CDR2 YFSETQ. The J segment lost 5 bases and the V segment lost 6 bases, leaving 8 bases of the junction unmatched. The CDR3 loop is CASTSGGPGDTQYF. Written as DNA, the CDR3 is TGCGCCAGCACATCGGGGGGGCCGGGAGATACGCAGTATTTT.

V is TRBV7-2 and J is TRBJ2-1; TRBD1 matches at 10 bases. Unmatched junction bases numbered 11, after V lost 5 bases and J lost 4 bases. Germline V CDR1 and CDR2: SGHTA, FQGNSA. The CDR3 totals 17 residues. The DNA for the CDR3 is TGTGCCAGCAGCCCGCCGGCGGGACAGGGGAAATACAATGAGCAGTTCTTC. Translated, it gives CASSPPAGQGKYNEQFF. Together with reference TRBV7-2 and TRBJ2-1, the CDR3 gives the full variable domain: GAGVSQSPSNKVTEKGKDVELRCDPISGHTALYWYRQSLGQGLEFLIYFQGNSAPDKSGLPSDRFSAERTGGSVSTLTIQRTQQEDSAVYLCASSPPAGQGKYNEQFFGPGTRLTVL.

CDR3 in DNA: TGCGCCAGCAGCCGACGGGTAGACACGGATACAGGTGGTGGCGAGCAGTACTTC. Translating gives CASSRRVDTDTGGGEQYF. The rearrangement joins TRBV4-1 to TRBJ2-7; D may be TRBD1 (5 bases). Trimming took 4 bases from V and 6 from J, leaving 28 bases between them. This CDR3 is 18 amino acids long. The germline V gene encodes CDR1 MGHRA and CDR2 YSYEKL.

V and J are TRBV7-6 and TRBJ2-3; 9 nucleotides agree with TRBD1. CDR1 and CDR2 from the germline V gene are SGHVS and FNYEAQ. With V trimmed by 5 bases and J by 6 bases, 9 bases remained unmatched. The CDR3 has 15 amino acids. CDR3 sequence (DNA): TGTGCCAGCAGCGCAACAGGGGGCCTTGGGGATACGCAGTATTTT. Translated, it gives CASSATGGLGDTQYF.

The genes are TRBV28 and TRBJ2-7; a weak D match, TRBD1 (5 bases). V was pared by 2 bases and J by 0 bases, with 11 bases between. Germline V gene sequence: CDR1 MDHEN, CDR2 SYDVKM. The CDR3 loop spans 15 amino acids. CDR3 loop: CASSLSRGGSYEQYF. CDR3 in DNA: TGTGCCAGCAGTTTAAGTAGGGGCGGCTCCTACGAGCAGTACTTC.

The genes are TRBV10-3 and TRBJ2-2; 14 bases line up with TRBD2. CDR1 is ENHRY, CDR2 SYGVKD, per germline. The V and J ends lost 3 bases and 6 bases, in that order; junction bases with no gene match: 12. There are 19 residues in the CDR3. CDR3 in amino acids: CAISDLRLAGGPNAGELFF. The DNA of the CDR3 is TGTGCCATCAGTGACTTACGACTAGCGGGGGGGCCTAACGCCGGGGAGCTGTTTTTT.

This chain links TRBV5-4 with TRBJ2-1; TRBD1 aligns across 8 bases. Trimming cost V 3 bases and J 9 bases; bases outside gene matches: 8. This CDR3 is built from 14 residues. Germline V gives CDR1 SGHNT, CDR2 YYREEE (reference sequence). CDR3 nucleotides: TGTGCCAGCAGCTCGACAGGGGTTCACGGTGAGCAGTTCTTC. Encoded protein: CASSSTGVHGEQFF.